This T cell receptor beta chain was found in a study of molecular identifiers for immune sequencing clone quantification. Notes on the study in general: Effector cells had over 99% of their molecules in clones above 20 RNA copies, while naive cells had under 1%.

The CDR3 length is 17 residues. CDR1 and CDR2 from the germline V gene are SEHNR and FQNEAQ (reference sequence). TCRdb ran MiXCR on the PCR reads and lists one entry per CDR3 protein. Among under 350,000 distinct CDR3 sequences, under 25% were seen once, and the ten largest hold 0.65% to 0.75%. This clonotype was detected many times. Its antigen is unknown. Germline and junction disagree at one end, which may indicate a read error. Sequencing used naive CD8+ T cells from blood, with Jurkat cell RNA spiked in. The sample's subset: FACS-sorted CD8+CD4-CCR7+CD45RA+ naive T cells. The clonotype comes from a human donor in good health. Some libraries in this study had Jurkat cell RNA spiked in. The chain is built from TRBV7-9 and TRBJ2-6, with D hard to call. The CDR3 loop reads CASSPLSSSSVANVLTF. CDR3 coding DNA: TGTGCCAGCAGCCCCCTTAGCAGCTCATCTGTGGCCAACGTCCTGACTTTC.